This T cell receptor beta chain was recorded in a study of T cells expressing NK-cell markers. Whole-study context: In sorted CD3+CD56+NKG2C+, CD3+CD56+NKG2C- and CD3+CD56-NKG2C+ T cells, TCR beta repertoires were obtained. One of the eight sequenced donors was seronegative, whereas the other seven were HCMV-seropositive.

A remark on this clonotype: Its antigen is still unknown.

The germline gives CDR1 MGHRA, CDR2 YSYEKL. This CDR3 comprises 17 residues. Reprocessing the 5' RACE reads, TCRdb reports a single entry for every CDR3 protein and omits DNA. This table holds a few hundred thousand distinct CDR3 sequences. General study results and limits: Uncertainty persisted over the HCMV specificity of expanded NKG2C+ T cell clones. Dominant NKG2C+ clonotypes made up about 1.0-7.5% of CD8+ T cells in roughly 6 donors.

The sample was blood T cells: a sorted CD56 or NKG2C T cell subset, CD4+ or CD8+ T cells, or bulk PBMC T cells (not recorded which). This chain uses TRBV4-1 with TRBJ2-5; TCRdb outputs TRBD2, but without DNA this stays unchecked. The sequence came from a man aged 18 to 29 in good health. The CDR3: CASSQDRSGRAMETQYF.